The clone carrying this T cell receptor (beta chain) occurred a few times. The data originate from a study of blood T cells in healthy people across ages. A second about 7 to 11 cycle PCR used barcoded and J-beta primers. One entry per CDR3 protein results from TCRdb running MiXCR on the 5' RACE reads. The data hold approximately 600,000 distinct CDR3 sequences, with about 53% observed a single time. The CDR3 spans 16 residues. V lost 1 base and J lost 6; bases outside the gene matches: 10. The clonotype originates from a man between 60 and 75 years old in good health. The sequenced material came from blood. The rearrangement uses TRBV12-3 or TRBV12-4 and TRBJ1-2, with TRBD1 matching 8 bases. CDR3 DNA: TGTGCCAGCAGTTTAGGCCAGGGGGCTGGGGTTGATGGCTACACCTTC. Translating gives CASSLGQGAGVDGYTF.